This note documents a single T cell receptor beta chain sequence. The sample belongs to a study of T cell changes during pregnancy in multiple sclerosis. The trim removed 4 bases at V and 9 bases at J, leaving 17 bases unmatched. Germline CDR1 and CDR2: SGHTA and FQGNSA. CDR3 length equals 17 residues. Here immunoSEQ multiplex PCR was the method, and the copy in TCRdb shows in-frame clones only, minus some. This sample yields more than 80,000 clones, of which about nine tenths are seen a single time; around 3.3% belongs to the top ten. The chain carries TRBV7-2 and TRBJ2-1; 8 bases fit TRBD1. Sequencing used PBMCs, obtained in the first trimester of pregnancy. The source of this sequence is a female donor in good health, serving as a control in a pregnancy study. Some clones in this sample may be carry-over from other donors' samples. The CDR3 protein is CASSSYLQRTGSGEQFF. In DNA form, the CDR3 reads TGTGCCAGCAGCTCTTACCTCCAAAGGACAGGGTCGGGTGAGCAGTTCTTC.